This T cell receptor (beta chain) was captured in a study of T cells in Graves' hyperthyroidism and ophthalmopathy. RNA transcripts served as the template for amplifying TCR beta CDR3 regions. TCR CDR3 regions were first amplified by RT-PCR with HTBI primers. One entry per CDR3 protein results from TCRdb running MiXCR on the multiplex PCR reads. The sample lists more than 500,000 distinct CDR3 sequences; roughly 15% were seen once. Exclusion followed for patients with uncontrolled infection, other autoimmune disease, pregnancy or lactation. Remarks on this clonotype: Its antigen is not known.

CDR1 is LNHDA, CDR2 SQIVND, per germline (reference sequence). V lost 3 bases and J lost 7, with 15 bases in between. This CDR3 is 15 amino acids long. Study-wide points: Most clonotypes expanded in the thyroid (above 0.001) were also present in blood.

The clonotype comes from a woman aged 25 to 39 with Graves' ophthalmopathy. The sequenced sample consisted of blood. This chain uses TRBV19 with TRBJ2-2; D is unclear. The CDR3 DNA reads as TGTGCCAGTAGTATCGGGCCATCCAACCGCGGGGAGCTGTTTTTT. Residues: CASSIGPSNRGELFF.